A single sample is the source of the 10 T cell receptor beta chains below, sequenced in a study of PD-1 blockade in classical Hodgkin lymphoma. Assay: immunoSEQ multiplex PCR; the TCRdb copy retains only in-frame clones and omits some. This table holds over 25,000 clones, roughly 90% found once. The time point here: newly diagnosed, previously untreated cHL patient sample. Thawed PBMCs underwent magnetic negative selection to yield purified CD4+ T cells. Sequencing was done on a sample of CD4+ T cells from blood. The source is a human donor with classical Hodgkin lymphoma.

The chain is built from TRBV28 and TRBJ1-2; no clear D. The CDR3 runs 14 residues. The germline V gene has CDR1 MDHEN and CDR2 SYDVKM. Trimming pared 5 bases from V and 0 bases from J, leaving 10 bases between. CDR3 in DNA: TGTGCCAGCAGTACGACGGTCCCTAACTATGGCTACACCTTC. Translating it yields CASSTTVPNYGYTF.

The rearrangement joins TRBV7-9 to TRBJ2-7, with D hard to call. This CDR3 spans 11 amino acids. V lost 5 bases and J lost 2, with 4 bases in between. CDR1 is SEHNR and CDR2 is FQNEAQ in the germline V gene (reference sequence). CDR3 sequence reads: CASSPAYEQYF. The DNA for the CDR3 is TGTGCCAGCAGCCCCGCCTACGAGCAGTACTTC.

The rearrangement uses TRBV25-1 and TRBJ2-1, with 10 bases that match TRBD2. V lost 5 bases and J lost 9; bases outside the gene matches: 7. The CDR3 contains 14 residues. Germline CDR1 and CDR2: MGHDK and SYGVNS. CDR3 DNA sequence: TGTGCCAGCAGTCAAGCGGGAGGGGTGGGTGAGCAGTTCTTC. It codes for CASSQAGGVGEQFF.

This clone was counted a single time. The V call is TRBV5-1, the J call TRBJ2-5; possible D gene TRBD1, 6 bases. Trimming shortened V by 4 bases and J by 5 bases, and 15 bases separated the two germline ends. Germline V gene sequence: CDR1 SGHRS, CDR2 YFSETQ. The CDR3 length is 14 residues. Here the CDR3 DNA reads TGCGCCAGCAGCAGAAACCGGGACACGGAGACCCAGTACTTC. Translating it yields CASSRNRDTETQYF.

This rearrangement joins TRBV18 to TRBJ2-7, with a weak D call TRBD1 (6 bases). V was pared by 6 bases and J by 4 bases, with 16 bases between. The germline V gene encodes CDR1 KGHSH and CDR2 LQKENI. The CDR3 extends over 14 amino acids. The CDR3 nucleotides read TGTGCCAGCTCGCTACAGGGAGCAGAATACGAGCAGTACTTC. Translated, it gives CASSLQGAEYEQYF. The full variable domain, its missing parts supplied by reference TRBV18 and TRBJ2-7, is NAGVMQNPRHLVRRRGQEARLRCSPMKGHSHVYWYRQLPEEGLKFMVYLQKENIIDESGMPKERFSAEFPKEGPSILRIQQVVRGDSAAYFCASSLQGAEYEQYFGPGTRLTVT.

J is TRBJ1-2 and V is TRBV18; no firm D call. Germline loops: CDR1 KGHSH, CDR2 LQKENI. Trimming took 2 bases from V and 6 from J, leaving 13 bases between them. CDR3 size: 14 residues. The CDR3 bases are TGTGCCAGCTCACCAACCTATTCGGGGAATGGCTACACCTTC. Translation: CASSPTYSGNGYTF.

The chain links TRBV28 to TRBJ2-7; no firm D call. The V end was cut by 6 bases, the J end by 2 bases, with 11 bases between. Germline V gene lookup returns CDR1 MDHEN and CDR2 SYDVKM. This CDR3 is built from 13 residues. The CDR3: CASSPFPPYEQYF. In nucleotides, the CDR3 is TGTGCCAGCAGCCCCTTCCCACCCTACGAGCAGTACTTC.

Regarding this clone: Germline is not matched at one junction end, which may reflect a read error. The chain carries TRBV11-2 and TRBJ1-4; TRBD1 is a possible D gene (5 bases). Germline CDR1 SGHAT, CDR2 FQNNGV. The CDR3 sequence is 16 residues long. Here the CDR3 reads CASSQDPDTANEKLFF. CDR3 nucleotides: TGCGCCAGCAGCCAAGATCCGGACACAGCTAATGAAAAACTGTTTTTT.

The chain couples TRBV2 to TRBJ2-2; 10 bases line up with TRBD1. V was clipped by 5 bases and J by 5 bases; unmatched bases: 2. CDR3 length equals 14 residues. The germline gives CDR1 SNHLY, CDR2 FYNNEI. This CDR3 reads CASSWDRGTGELFF. For the CDR3, the DNA is TGTGCCAGCAGTTGGGACAGGGGTACCGGGGAGCTGTTTTTT. The entire variable domain, with the rest obtained from reference TRBV2 and TRBJ2-2, is as follows: EPEVTQTPSHQVTQMGQEVILRCVPISNHLYFYWYRQILGQKVEFLVSFYNNEISEKSEIFDDQFSVERPDGSNFTLKIRSTKLEDSAMYFCASSWDRGTGELFFGEGSRLTVL.

The chain is built from TRBV23-1 and TRBJ1-4; D remains unclear. TRBV23-1 is annotated as an ORF whose role is uncertain. CDR3 length: 11 residues. V was pared by 0 bases and J by 10 bases, with 3 bases between. The DNA for the CDR3 is TGCGCCAGCAGTCAATCGCGAAAACTGTTTTTT. Protein: CASSQSRKLFF.